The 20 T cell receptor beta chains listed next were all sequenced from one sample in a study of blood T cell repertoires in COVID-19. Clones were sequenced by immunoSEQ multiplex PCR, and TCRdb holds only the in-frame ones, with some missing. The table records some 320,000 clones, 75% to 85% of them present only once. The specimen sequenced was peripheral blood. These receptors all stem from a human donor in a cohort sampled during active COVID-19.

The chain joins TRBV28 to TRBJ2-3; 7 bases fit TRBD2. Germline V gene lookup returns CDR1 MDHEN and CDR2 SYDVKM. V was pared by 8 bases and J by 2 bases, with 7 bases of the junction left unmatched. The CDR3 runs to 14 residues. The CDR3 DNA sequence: TGTGCCAGCTCCAAGCGGGGATCCACAGATACGCAGTATTTT. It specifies CASSKRGSTDTQYF.

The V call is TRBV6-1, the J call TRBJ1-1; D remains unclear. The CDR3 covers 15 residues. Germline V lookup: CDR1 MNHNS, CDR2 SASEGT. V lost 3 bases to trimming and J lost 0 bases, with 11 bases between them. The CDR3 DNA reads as TGTGCCAGCAGTGACCATCGTCGCGTGAACACTGAAGCTTTCTTT. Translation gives CASSDHRRVNTEAFF.

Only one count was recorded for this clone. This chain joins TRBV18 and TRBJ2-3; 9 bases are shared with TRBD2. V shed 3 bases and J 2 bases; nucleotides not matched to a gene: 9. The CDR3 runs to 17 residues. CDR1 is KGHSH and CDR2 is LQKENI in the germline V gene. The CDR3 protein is CASSPRLAGPLTDTQYF. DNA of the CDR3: TGTGCCAGCTCACCCCGCCTAGCGGGGCCCCTCACAGATACGCAGTATTTT.

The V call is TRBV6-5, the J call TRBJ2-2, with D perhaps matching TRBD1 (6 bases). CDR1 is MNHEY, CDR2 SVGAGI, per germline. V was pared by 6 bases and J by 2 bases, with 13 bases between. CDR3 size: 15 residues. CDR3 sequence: CASRSGTLNTGELFF. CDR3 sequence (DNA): TGTGCCAGCAGGTCCGGGACACTTAACACCGGGGAGCTGTTTTTT.

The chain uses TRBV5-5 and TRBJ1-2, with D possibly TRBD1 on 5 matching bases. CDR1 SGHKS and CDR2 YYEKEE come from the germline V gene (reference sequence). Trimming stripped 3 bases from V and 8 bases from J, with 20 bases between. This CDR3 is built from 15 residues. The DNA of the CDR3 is TGTGCCAGCAGCTCTTCCGACAGCCCAACGACGGGCTACACCTTC. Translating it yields CASSSSDSPTTGYTF.

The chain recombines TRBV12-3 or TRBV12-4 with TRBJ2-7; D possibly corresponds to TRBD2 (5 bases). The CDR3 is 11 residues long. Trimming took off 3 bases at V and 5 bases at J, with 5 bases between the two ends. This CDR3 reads CASSFGDEQYF. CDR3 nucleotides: TGTGCCAGCAGTTTCGGGGACGAGCAGTACTTC.

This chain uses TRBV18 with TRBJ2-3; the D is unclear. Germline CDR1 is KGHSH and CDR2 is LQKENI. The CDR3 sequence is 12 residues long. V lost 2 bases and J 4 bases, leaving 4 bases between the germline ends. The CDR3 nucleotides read TGTGCCAGCTCACCAAGCGCAGATACGCAGTATTTT. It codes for CASSPSADTQYF. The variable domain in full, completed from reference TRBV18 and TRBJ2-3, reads NAGVMQNPRHLVRRRGQEARLRCSPMKGHSHVYWYRQLPEEGLKFMVYLQKENIIDESGMPKERFSAEFPKEGPSILRIQQVVRGDSAAYFCASSPSADTQYFGPGTRLTVL.

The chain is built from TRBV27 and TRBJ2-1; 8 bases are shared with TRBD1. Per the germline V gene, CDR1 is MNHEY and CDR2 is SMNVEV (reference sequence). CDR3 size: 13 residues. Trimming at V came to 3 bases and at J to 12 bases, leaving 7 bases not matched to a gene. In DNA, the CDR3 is TGTGCCAGCAGTTTTCAGGGGGCGGAAAGGCAGTTCTTC. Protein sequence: CASSFQGAERQFF.

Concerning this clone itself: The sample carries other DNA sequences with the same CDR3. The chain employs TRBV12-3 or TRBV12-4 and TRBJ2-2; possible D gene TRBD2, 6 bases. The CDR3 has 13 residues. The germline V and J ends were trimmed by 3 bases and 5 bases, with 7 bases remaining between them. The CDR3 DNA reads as TGTGCCAGCAGTTTCGGAGGGACCGGGGAGCTGTTTTTT. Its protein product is CASSFGGTGELFF.

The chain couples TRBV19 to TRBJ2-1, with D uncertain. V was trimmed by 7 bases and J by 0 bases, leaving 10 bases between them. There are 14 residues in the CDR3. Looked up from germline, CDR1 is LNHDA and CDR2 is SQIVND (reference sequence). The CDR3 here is CASTFTSSYNEQFF. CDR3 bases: TGTGCCAGTACCTTCACGAGCTCCTACAATGAGCAGTTCTTC.

CDR3 amino acids: CASSLTTGFSGNTIYF. Here the CDR3 DNA reads TGTGCCAGCAGTTTGACGACGGGTTTCTCTGGAAACACCATATATTTT. The J gene is TRBJ1-3, the V gene TRBV28; D call uncertain. V lost 3 bases and J lost 0, with 12 bases in between. The CDR3 is 16 amino acids. Germline V lookup: CDR1 MDHEN, CDR2 SYDVKM.

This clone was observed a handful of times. This CDR3 is CASSAPFDNSPLHF. The CDR3 coding sequence is TGTGCCAGCAGCGCGCCTTTTGATAATTCACCCCTCCACTTT. V gene TRBV7-9 combines with J gene TRBJ1-6; the D is unclear. Deletions cut 5 bases from V and 5 bases from J, with 10 bases between. CDR1 is SEHNR and CDR2 is FQNEAQ in the germline V gene (reference sequence). This CDR3 has 14 residues.

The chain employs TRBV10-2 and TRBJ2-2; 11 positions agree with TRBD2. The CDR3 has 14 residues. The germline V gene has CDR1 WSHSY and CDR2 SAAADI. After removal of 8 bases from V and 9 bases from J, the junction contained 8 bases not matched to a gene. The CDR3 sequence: CASYSGGAFRELFF. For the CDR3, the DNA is TGCGCCAGCTATAGCGGGGGGGCCTTCCGGGAGCTGTTTTTT.

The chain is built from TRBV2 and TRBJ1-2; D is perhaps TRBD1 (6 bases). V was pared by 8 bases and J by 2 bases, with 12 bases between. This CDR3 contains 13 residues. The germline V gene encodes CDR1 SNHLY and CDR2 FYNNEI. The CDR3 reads CASALDSNYGYTF. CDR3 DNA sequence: TGTGCCAGCGCCCTGGACAGCAACTATGGCTACACCTTC.

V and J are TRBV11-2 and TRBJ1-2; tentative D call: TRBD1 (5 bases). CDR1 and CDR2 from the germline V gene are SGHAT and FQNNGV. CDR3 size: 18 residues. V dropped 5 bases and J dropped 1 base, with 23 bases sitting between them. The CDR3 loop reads CASSEIPNTGLLNYGYTF. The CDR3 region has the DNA TGTGCCAGCAGCGAAATTCCGAACACAGGTCTACTTAACTATGGCTACACCTTC.

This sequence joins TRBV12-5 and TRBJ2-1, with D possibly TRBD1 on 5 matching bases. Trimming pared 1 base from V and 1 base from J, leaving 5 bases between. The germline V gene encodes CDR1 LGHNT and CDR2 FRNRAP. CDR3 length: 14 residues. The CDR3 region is CASGLGQSYNEQFF. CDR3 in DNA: TGTGCTAGTGGTTTGGGACAGTCCTACAATGAGCAGTTCTTC. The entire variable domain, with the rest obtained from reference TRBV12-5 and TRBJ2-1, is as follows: DARVTQTPRHKVTEMGQEVTMRCQPILGHNTVFWYRQTMMQGLELLAYFRNRAPLDDSGMPKDRFSAEMPDATLATLKIQPSEPRDSAVYFCASGLGQSYNEQFFGPGTRLTVL.

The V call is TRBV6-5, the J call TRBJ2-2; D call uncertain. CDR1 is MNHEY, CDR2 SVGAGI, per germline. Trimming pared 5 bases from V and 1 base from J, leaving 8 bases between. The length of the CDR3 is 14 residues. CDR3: CASSNIWNTGELFF. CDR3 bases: TGTGCCAGCAGTAACATTTGGAACACCGGGGAGCTGTTTTTT.

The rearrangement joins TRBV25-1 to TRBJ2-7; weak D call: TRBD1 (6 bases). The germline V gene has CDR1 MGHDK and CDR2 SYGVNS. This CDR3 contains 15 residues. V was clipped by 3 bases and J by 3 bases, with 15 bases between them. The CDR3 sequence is CASSDHGDIIYEQYF. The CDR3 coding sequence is TGTGCCAGCAGTGATCACGGGGACATCATCTACGAGCAGTACTTC.

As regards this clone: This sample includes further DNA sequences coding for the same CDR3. The CDR3 protein is CASSWDRGHGYTF. For the CDR3, the DNA is TGTGCCAGCAGTTGGGACAGGGGGCATGGCTACACCTTC. The V gene is TRBV6-5, the J gene TRBJ1-2; 12 nucleotides align to TRBD1. The germline CDR1 and CDR2 sequences are MNHEY and SVGAGI. Losses at the gene ends were 4 bases for V and 6 bases for J; bases not matched to a gene: 0. This CDR3 contains 13 residues.

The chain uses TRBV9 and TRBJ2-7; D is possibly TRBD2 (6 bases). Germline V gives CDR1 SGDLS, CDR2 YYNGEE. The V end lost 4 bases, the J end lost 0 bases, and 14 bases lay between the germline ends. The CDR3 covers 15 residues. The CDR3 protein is CASSSGSGLSYEQYF. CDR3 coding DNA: TGTGCCAGCAGCTCGGGTAGCGGTCTCTCCTACGAGCAGTACTTC. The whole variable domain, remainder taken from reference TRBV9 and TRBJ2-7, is DSGVTQTPKHLITATGQRVTLRCSPRSGDLSVYWYQQSLDQGLQFLIQYYNGEERAKGNILERFSAQQFPDLHSELNLSSLELGDSALYFCASSSGSGLSYEQYFGPGTRLTVT.